These 14 T cell receptor beta chains share one sample of origin, sequenced in a study of regulatory T cells in long-lasting Graves disease. Assembly of TCR beta libraries relied on iRepertoire HTBI primers together with Arm-PCR of CDR3 regions. MiXCR was run by TCRdb on the multiplex PCR reads, yielding one entry per CDR3 protein. This sample has 350,000 to 500,000 distinct CDR3 sequences, with 14% found just once. Time point indicated: newly diagnosed GD, antithyroid drugs for less than 3 months. After RNA was extracted from PBMCs, the TCR library was made from it. These data also formed part of another study, on T cells in Graves' hyperthyroidism and ophthalmopathy.

The material was peripheral blood mononuclear cells (PBMCs), obtained at new diagnosis, from a patient treated with antithyroid drugs. Receptors were obtained from a woman aged 50 to 60 with Graves disease.

The table lists this clonotype with many counts. This chain joins TRBV6-1 and TRBJ2-3, with 9 bases matching TRBD1. This CDR3 is 19 amino acids long. Germline CDR1 MNHNS, CDR2 SASEGT. Germline trimming cut 2 bases from V and 0 bases from J; bases unmatched to any gene: 12. The CDR3 protein is CASSETRGQGLWSTDTQYF. In DNA, the CDR3 is TGTGCCAGCAGTGAAACCCGGGGACAGGGACTTTGGAGCACAGATACGCAGTATTTT.

This clonotype was detected many times. The CDR3 loop reads CASRSTSGREYSRYNEQFF. CDR3 DNA: TGTGCCAGCAGATCGACTAGCGGGAGGGAATACAGCCGATACAATGAGCAGTTCTTC. The genes are TRBV7-9 and TRBJ2-1; 14 nucleotides agree with TRBD2. J lost 4 bases, V lost 6 bases, and 14 bases had no gene match. This CDR3 region has 19 residues. CDR1 is SEHNR and CDR2 is FQNEAQ in the germline V gene (reference sequence).

The chain joins TRBV29-1 to TRBJ1-2, with 7 positions matching TRBD1. Germline V gives CDR1 SQVTM, CDR2 ANQGSEA. This CDR3 is built from 12 residues. The trim removed 3 bases at V and 4 bases at J, leaving 2 bases unmatched. The CDR3 DNA is TGCAGCGTTGACACAGGGGTCTATGGCTACACCTTC. This translates into CSVDTGVYGYTF.

Concerning this clonotype itself: It may be a read error: a sequence one base away is much more abundant. The chain uses TRBV28 and TRBJ1-3; D may be TRBD1 (6 bases). The CDR3 length is 18 residues. V was pared by 2 bases and J by 2 bases, with 19 bases between. Looked up from germline, CDR1 is MDHEN and CDR2 is SYDVKM. CDR3 residues: CASSLPRGQLLPGNTIYF. The DNA for the CDR3 is TGTGCCAGCAGTTTACCCAGGGGCCAGCTTCTCCCTGGAAACACCATATATTTT.

This clonotype was picked up a small number of times. This sequence joins TRBV12-3 or TRBV12-4 and TRBJ1-4; D possibly corresponds to TRBD1 (5 bases). V was trimmed by 6 bases and J by 0 bases, leaving 14 bases between them. This CDR3 has 16 residues. The CDR3 reads CASSLAGGTTNEKLFF. CDR3 sequence (DNA): TGTGCCAGCAGCCTGGCGGGGGGAACAACTAATGAAAAACTGTTTTTT.

This clonotype was observed a handful of times. J is TRBJ1-4 and V is TRBV28; 8 nucleotides align to TRBD1. The CDR3 has 15 amino acids. Germline CDR1 and CDR2: MDHEN and SYDVKM. With 4 bases clipped from V and 7 bases from J, the junction kept 8 bases outside the gene matches. CDR3 in DNA: TGTGCCAGCAGTTCCCCGGCAGGGGGCTTTGAAAAACTGTTTTTT. Its translation: CASSSPAGGFEKLFF. The whole variable domain, remainder taken from reference TRBV28 and TRBJ1-4, is DVKVTQSSRYLVKRTGEKVFLECVQDMDHENMFWYRQDPGLGLRLIYFSYDVKMKEKGDIPEGYSVSREKKERFSLILESASTNQTSMYLCASSSPAGGFEKLFFGSGTQLSVL.

V and J are TRBV4-1 and TRBJ2-6; 9 bases are a match to TRBD1. V lost 3 bases and J lost 1; bases outside the gene matches: 7. CDR1 and CDR2 from the germline V gene are MGHRA and YSYEKL. This CDR3 spans 18 amino acids. The CDR3 here is CASSQPSQGASGANVLTF. CDR3 bases: TGCGCCAGCAGCCAGCCCTCACAGGGGGCGTCTGGGGCCAACGTCCTGACTTTC.

This clonotype was detected ten times or more. The rearrangement joins TRBV28 to TRBJ2-1, with TRBD2 matching over 9 bases. The CDR3 is made up of 16 amino acids. Germline CDR1 reads MDHEN; CDR2 reads SYDVKM. Trimming cost V 5 bases and J 5 bases; bases outside gene matches: 10. CDR3 protein: CASSPPGGRAHNEQFF. The DNA for the CDR3 is TGTGCCAGCAGTCCCCCGGGCGGGAGGGCCCACAATGAGCAGTTCTTC.

This clonotype was seen ten or more times. J is TRBJ1-2 and V is TRBV28, with TRBD1 matching 7 bases. CDR1 is MDHEN and CDR2 is SYDVKM in the germline V gene. The CDR3 spans 15 residues. Trimming took 3 bases from V and 5 from J; bases not matched to a gene: 9. The CDR3 loop is CASSFGGGRPYGYTF. In DNA form, the CDR3 reads TGTGCCAGCAGTTTCGGAGGGGGCCGCCCGTATGGCTACACCTTC.

The CDR3 region has the DNA TGCGCCAGCAGCTCACGGGACAGGGTCTATGGCTACACCTTC. It translates to CASSSRDRVYGYTF. V gene TRBV5-1 combines with J gene TRBJ1-2; 9 bases map to TRBD1. The CDR3 is 14 amino acids. CDR1 and CDR2 from the germline V gene are SGHRS and YFSETQ. The trim removed 3 bases at V and 4 bases at J, leaving 4 bases unmatched.

This clonotype was observed many times. J is TRBJ1-6 and V is TRBV7-2; D may be TRBD1 (6 bases). Germline CDR1 reads SGHTA; CDR2 reads FQGNSA. The CDR3 sequence is 15 residues long. The V gene lost 1 base and the J gene lost 8 bases, with 12 bases spanning the gap. CDR3 nucleotides: TGTGCCAGCAGCTTAGACAGGGCTCCGGATTCACCCCTCCACTTT. It codes for CASSLDRAPDSPLHF.

The chain recombines TRBV5-1 with TRBJ2-7, with 9 positions matching TRBD1. The CDR3 is 15 residues long. Germline loops: CDR1 SGHRS, CDR2 YFSETQ. The V and J ends lost 4 bases and 3 bases, in that order; junction bases with no gene match: 8. This chain's CDR3 is CASSPNLDRGYEQYF. In nucleotides, the CDR3 is TGCGCCAGCAGCCCCAACCTGGACAGGGGCTACGAGCAGTACTTC.

This clonotype was counted ten times or more. V is TRBV11-2 and J is TRBJ2-3; no clear D gene. The CDR3 totals 15 residues. CDR1 is SGHAT, CDR2 FQNNGV, per germline. The germline V and J ends were trimmed by 2 bases and 2 bases, with 11 bases remaining between them. The CDR3 is CASSLFPGTTDTQYF. CDR3 DNA: TGTGCCAGCAGCTTATTTCCAGGAACCACAGATACGCAGTATTTT.

In DNA form, the CDR3 reads TGTGCCTGGAAAGAATATCGGGGGCTTGGAAACACCATATATTTT. Translating gives CAWKEYRGLGNTIYF. The genes are TRBV30 and TRBJ1-3, with D possibly being TRBD1 (6 bases). The CDR3 covers 15 residues. In germline, CDR1 is GTSNPN, CDR2 SVGIG (reference sequence). V was shortened by 4 bases and J by 3 bases, with 16 bases between the two germline ends.